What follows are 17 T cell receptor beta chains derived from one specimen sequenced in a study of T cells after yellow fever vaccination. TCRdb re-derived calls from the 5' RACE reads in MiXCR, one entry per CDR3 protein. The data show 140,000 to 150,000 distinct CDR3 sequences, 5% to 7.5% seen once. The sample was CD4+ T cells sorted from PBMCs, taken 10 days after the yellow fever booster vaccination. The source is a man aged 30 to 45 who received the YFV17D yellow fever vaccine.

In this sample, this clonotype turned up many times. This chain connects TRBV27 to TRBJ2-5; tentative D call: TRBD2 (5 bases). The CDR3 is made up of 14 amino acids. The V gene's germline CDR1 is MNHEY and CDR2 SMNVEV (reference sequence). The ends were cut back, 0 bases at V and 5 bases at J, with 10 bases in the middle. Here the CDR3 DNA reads TGTGCCAGCAGTTTATCGCCGGGGATGGAGACCCAGTACTTC. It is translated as CASSLSPGMETQYF.

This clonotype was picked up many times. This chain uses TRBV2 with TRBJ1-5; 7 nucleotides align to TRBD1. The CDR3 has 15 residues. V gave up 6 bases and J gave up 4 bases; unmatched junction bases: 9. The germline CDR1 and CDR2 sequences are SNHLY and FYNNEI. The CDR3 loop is CASRKGQEGNQPQHF. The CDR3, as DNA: TGTGCCAGCAGAAAAGGACAGGAGGGGAATCAGCCCCAGCATTTT. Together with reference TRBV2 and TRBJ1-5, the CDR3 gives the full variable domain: EPEVTQTPSHQVTQMGQEVILRCVPISNHLYFYWYRQILGQKVEFLVSFYNNEISEKSEIFDDQFSVERPDGSNFTLKIRSTKLEDSAMYFCASRKGQEGNQPQHFGDGTRLSIL.

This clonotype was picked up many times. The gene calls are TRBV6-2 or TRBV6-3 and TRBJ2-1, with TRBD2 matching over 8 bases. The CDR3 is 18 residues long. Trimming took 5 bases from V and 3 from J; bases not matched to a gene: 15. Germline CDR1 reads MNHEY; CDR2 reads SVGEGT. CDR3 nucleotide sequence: TGTGCCAGCAGTCTCTCGGGACTAGGCCTCTCTCTCTACAATGAGCAGTTCTTC. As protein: CASSLSGLGLSLYNEQFF.

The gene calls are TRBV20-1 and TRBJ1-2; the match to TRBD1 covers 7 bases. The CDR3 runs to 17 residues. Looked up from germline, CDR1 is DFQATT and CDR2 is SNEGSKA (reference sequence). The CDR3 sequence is CCPPVRDSIVLWSGYTF. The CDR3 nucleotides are TGCTGCCCGCCGGTTCGGGACAGCATCGTCTTGTGGTCCGGCTACACCTTC.

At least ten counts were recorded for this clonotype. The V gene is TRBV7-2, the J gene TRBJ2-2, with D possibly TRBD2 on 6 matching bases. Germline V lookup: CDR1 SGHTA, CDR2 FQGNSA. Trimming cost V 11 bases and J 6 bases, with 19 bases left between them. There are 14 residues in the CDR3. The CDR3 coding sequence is TGTGCCGGAGGGGTCCTCGGGGGACCCGGGGAGCTGTTTTTT. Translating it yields CAGGVLGGPGELFF.

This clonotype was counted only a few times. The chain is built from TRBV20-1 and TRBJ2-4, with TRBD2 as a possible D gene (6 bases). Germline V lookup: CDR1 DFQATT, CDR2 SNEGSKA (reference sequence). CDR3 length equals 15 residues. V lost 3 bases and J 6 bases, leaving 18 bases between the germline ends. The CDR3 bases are TGCAGTGCTAGTGGAGCCCTTTGGGGAGGAAACATTCAGTACTTC. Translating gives CSASGALWGGNIQYF.

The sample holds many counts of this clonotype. The CDR3 protein is CASSLSPGQGFYNEQFF. The CDR3 coding sequence is TGTGCCAGCAGCTTATCACCGGGACAGGGGTTTTACAATGAGCAGTTCTTC. This chain links TRBV7-6 with TRBJ2-1; TRBD1 matches at 10 bases. The ends lost 2 bases at V and 4 bases at J; junction bases unmatched: 8. The CDR3 is 17 residues long. Per germline, CDR1 SGHVS and CDR2 FNYEAQ.

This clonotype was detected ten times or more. CDR3 sequence: CASSVVDTQYF. DNA for the CDR3: TGCGCCAGCAGCGTAGTTGATACGCAGTATTTT. V usage is TRBV5-1 and J usage is TRBJ2-3, with D unclear. This CDR3 contains 11 residues. CDR1 is SGHRS, CDR2 YFSETQ, per germline. The ends were cut back, 4 bases at V and 6 bases at J, with 6 bases in the middle.

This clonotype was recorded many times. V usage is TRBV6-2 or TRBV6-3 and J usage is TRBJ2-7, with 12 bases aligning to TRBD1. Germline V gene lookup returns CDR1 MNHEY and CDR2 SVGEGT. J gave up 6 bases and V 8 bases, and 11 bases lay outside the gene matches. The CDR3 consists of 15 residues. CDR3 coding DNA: TGTGCCAGCGGAGATCCGGGACAGGGGGCTGGCGAGCAGTACTTC. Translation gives CASGDPGQGAGEQYF.

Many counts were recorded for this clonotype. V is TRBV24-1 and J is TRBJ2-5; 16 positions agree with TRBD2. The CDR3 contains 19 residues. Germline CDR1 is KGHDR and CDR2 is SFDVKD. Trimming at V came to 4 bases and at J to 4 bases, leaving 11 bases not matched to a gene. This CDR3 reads CATSETPGLAGGWGETQYF. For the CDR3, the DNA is TGTGCCACCAGTGAAACCCCGGGACTAGCGGGAGGGTGGGGAGAGACCCAGTACTTC.

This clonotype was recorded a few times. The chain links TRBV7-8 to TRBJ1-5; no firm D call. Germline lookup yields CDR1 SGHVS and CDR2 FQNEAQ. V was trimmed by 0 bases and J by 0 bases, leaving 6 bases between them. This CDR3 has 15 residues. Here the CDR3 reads CASSLAWNSNQPQHF. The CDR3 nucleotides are TGTGCCAGCAGCTTAGCGTGGAATAGCAATCAGCCCCAGCATTTT.

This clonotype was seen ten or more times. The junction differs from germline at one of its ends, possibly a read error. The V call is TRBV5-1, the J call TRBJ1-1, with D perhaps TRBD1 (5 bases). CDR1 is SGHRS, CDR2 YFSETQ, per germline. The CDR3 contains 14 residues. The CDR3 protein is CASTLGVVNTEAFF. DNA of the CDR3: TGCGCCAGCACCTTGGGGGTAGTGAACACTGAAGCTTTCTTT.

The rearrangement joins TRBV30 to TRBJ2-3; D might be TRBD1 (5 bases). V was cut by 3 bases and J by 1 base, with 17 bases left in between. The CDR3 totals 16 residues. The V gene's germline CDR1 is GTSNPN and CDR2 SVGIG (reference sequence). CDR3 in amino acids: CAWSRMVSRGTDTQYF. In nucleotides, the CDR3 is TGTGCCTGGAGCCGAATGGTGTCCAGGGGCACAGATACGCAGTATTTT.

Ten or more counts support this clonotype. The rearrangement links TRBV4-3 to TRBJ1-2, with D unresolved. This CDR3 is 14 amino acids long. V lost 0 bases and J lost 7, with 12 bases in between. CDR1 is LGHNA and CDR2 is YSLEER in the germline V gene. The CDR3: CASSQDRQESGYTF. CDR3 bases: TGCGCCAGCAGCCAAGATCGGCAGGAGAGTGGCTACACCTTC.

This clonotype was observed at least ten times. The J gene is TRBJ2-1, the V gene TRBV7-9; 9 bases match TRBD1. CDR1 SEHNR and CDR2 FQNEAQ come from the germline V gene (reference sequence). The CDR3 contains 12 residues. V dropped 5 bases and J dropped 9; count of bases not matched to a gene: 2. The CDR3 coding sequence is TGTGCCAGCAGCCTGACAGGGGGTGAGCAGTTCTTC. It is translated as CASSLTGGEQFF.

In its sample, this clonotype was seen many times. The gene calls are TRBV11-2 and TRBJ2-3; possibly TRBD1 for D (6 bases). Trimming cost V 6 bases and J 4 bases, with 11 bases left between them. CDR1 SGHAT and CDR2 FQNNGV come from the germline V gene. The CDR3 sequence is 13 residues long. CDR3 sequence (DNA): TGTGCCAGCAGTCAAACAGGGTCAGATACGCAGTATTTT. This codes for CASSQTGSDTQYF.

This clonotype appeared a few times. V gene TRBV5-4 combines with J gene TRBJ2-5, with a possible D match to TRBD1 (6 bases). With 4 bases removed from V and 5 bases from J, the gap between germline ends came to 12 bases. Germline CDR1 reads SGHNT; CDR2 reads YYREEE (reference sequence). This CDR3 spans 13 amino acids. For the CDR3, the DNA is TGTGCCAGCAGCACCCAGGGGTGGGAGACCCAGTACTTC. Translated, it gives CASSTQGWETQYF. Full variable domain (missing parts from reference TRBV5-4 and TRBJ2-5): ETGVTQSPTHLIKTRGQQVTLRCSSQSGHNTVSWYQQALGQGPQFIFQYYREEENGRGNFPPRFSGLQFPNYSSELNVNALELDDSALYLCASSTQGWETQYFGPGTRLLVL.